One sample yielded the 16 T cell receptor beta chains listed below, sequenced in a study of T cell responses to AZD1222 COVID-19 vaccine. Method: immunoSEQ multiplex PCR; TCRdb's copy keeps in-frame clones and lacks some. The repertoire holds 53,000 or so clones, 80% to 90% seen once, with 5.5% to 7% in the top ten. The sample consisted of peripheral blood, taken 28 days after the second AZD1222 dose. The source is an adult who received the AZD1222 COVID-19 vaccine.

The table lists this clone with a few counts. The V and J genes are TRBV28 and TRBJ1-5; D is unresolved. The CDR3 has 15 residues. Germline loops: CDR1 MDHEN, CDR2 SYDVKM. V shed 4 bases and J shed 3 bases, with 13 bases lying between them. In nucleotides, the CDR3 is TGTGCCAGCAGTTCCGTACCTCGGAACAATCAGCCCCAGCATTTT. Its protein product is CASSSVPRNNQPQHF.

The V and J genes are TRBV30 and TRBJ1-6; 8 nucleotides line up with TRBD1. Germline V gene sequence: CDR1 GTSNPN, CDR2 SVGIG (reference sequence). The CDR3 extends over 13 amino acids. The J segment lost 9 bases and the V segment lost 4 bases, leaving 5 bases of the junction unmatched. The CDR3 sequence is CAWKGTGGSPLHF. The DNA for the CDR3 is TGTGCCTGGAAAGGGACAGGCGGTTCACCCCTCCACTTT.

This clone occurred a few times. The genes are TRBV5-1 and TRBJ1-2; 9 positions match TRBD1. Per germline, CDR1 SGHRS and CDR2 YFSETQ. V lost 6 bases, J lost 4 bases, and 10 bases stayed unmatched. The CDR3 is 15 residues long. CDR3 sequence: CASTDDRGELYGYTF. The CDR3 nucleotides are TGCGCCAGCACCGATGACAGGGGGGAACTCTATGGCTACACCTTC.

The rearrangement uses TRBV11-3 and TRBJ1-1; no clear D. The CDR3 is 14 amino acids. V was trimmed by 0 bases and J by 5 bases, leaving 10 bases between them. Per germline, CDR1 SGHNT and CDR2 YENEEA. CDR3 in amino acids: CASSLEGGSTEAFF. In nucleotides, the CDR3 is TGTGCCAGCAGCTTAGAGGGCGGGTCGACTGAAGCTTTCTTT.

The rearrangement links TRBV18 to TRBJ1-2; the D gene is possibly TRBD1 (5 bases). V was shortened by 3 bases and J by 6 bases, with 17 bases between the two germline ends. This CDR3 spans 15 amino acids. Germline CDR1 KGHSH, CDR2 LQKENI. CDR3 DNA sequence: TGTGCCAGCTCACCCACCGAATCAGGAGGGGATGGCTACACCTTC. This sequence encodes CASSPTESGGDGYTF. The full variable domain, completed using reference TRBV18 and TRBJ1-2, is NAGVMQNPRHLVRRRGQEARLRCSPMKGHSHVYWYRQLPEEGLKFMVYLQKENIIDESGMPKERFSAEFPKEGPSILRIQQVVRGDSAAYFCASSPTESGGDGYTFGSGTRLTVV.

The V and J genes are TRBV3-1 (or the pseudogene TRBV3-2) and TRBJ1-5; the match to TRBD1 covers 8 bases. The V gene end was trimmed by 4 bases and the J gene end by 3 bases; junction bases not matched to a gene: 8. The CDR3 sequence is 16 residues long. From germline, CDR1 is LGHDT and CDR2 YNNKEL (reference sequence). CDR3 bases: TGTGCCAGCAGCCGCTCCGGGACAGGAACCAATCAGCCCCAGCATTTT. It yields the protein CASSRSGTGTNQPQHF.

V usage is TRBV28 and J usage is TRBJ1-6; D perhaps matches TRBD1 (6 bases). V dropped 6 bases and J dropped 2 bases, with 14 bases sitting between them. This CDR3 has 16 amino acids. Germline assignment: CDR1 MDHEN and CDR2 SYDVKM. This CDR3 reads CASSSPGGTYNSPLHF. The CDR3 bases are TGTGCCAGCAGCAGCCCCGGGGGCACCTATAATTCACCCCTCCACTTT.

The V gene is TRBV25-1, the J gene TRBJ2-1, with 7 bases identical to TRBD1. With 9 bases clipped from V and 9 bases from J, the junction kept 5 bases outside the gene matches. The germline CDR1 and CDR2 sequences are MGHDK and SYGVNS. The CDR3 has 11 amino acids. The CDR3 DNA reads TGTGCCAGTAGCCAGGGGGTTGAGCAGTTCTTC. It specifies CASSQGVEQFF.

The chain is built from TRBV7-7 and TRBJ2-1, with D tentatively TRBD1 (6 bases). Between the trimmed V and J ends, which lost 2 bases and 12 bases, there was a span of 20 bases. This CDR3 region has 15 residues. CDR1 and CDR2 from the germline V gene are SSHAT and FNYEAQ (reference sequence). The CDR3 DNA is TGTGCCAGCAGCTTAAGCACACAGGGATTTTCTGCGCAGTTCTTC. As protein: CASSLSTQGFSAQFF.

The V gene is TRBV3-1 (or the pseudogene TRBV3-2), the J gene TRBJ2-3; D is uncertain. V was cut by 4 bases and J by 4 bases, with 12 bases left in between. The CDR3 covers 14 residues. Germline V gene sequence: CDR1 LGHDT, CDR2 YNNKEL (reference sequence). The CDR3: CASSRPEGSDTQYF. CDR3 sequence (DNA): TGTGCCAGCAGCCGCCCAGAAGGGTCAGATACGCAGTATTTT.

This chain links TRBV24-1 with TRBJ2-7; D ambiguous. The length of the CDR3 is 13 residues. Germline assignment: CDR1 KGHDR and CDR2 SFDVKD. V was clipped by 2 bases and J by 2 bases, with 6 bases between them. CDR3 sequence reads: CATSDSRTYEQYF. DNA for the CDR3: TGTGCCACCAGTGATTCACGGACCTACGAGCAGTACTTC.

The chain recombines TRBV18 with TRBJ1-5; D not certain. Germline CDR1 and CDR2: KGHSH and LQKENI. The CDR3 sequence is 16 residues long. Deletions cut 5 bases from V and 3 bases from J, with 17 bases between. The CDR3 loop is CASSENDGFYNQPQHF. The CDR3 region has the DNA TGTGCCAGCTCAGAAAACGACGGATTTTACAATCAGCCCCAGCATTTT.

V usage is TRBV28 and J usage is TRBJ2-7; 8 nucleotides agree with TRBD1. CDR1 and CDR2 (germline): MDHEN, SYDVKM. V lost 3 bases, J lost 1 base, and 2 bases stayed unmatched. The CDR3 extends over 14 amino acids. CDR3 sequence reads: CASSFGTGSYEQYF. The CDR3, as DNA: TGTGCCAGCAGTTTCGGGACAGGTTCCTACGAGCAGTACTTC.

V gene TRBV5-4 combines with J gene TRBJ1-2; TRBD1 agrees at 7 bases. V was pared by 2 bases and J by 5 bases, with 3 bases of the junction left unmatched. Germline V lookup: CDR1 SGHNT, CDR2 YYREEE (reference sequence). The CDR3 is 13 amino acids. CDR3 coding DNA: TGTGCCAGCAGCTTTGACAGGGATTATGGCTACACCTTC. Protein: CASSFDRDYGYTF.

The chain uses TRBV19 and TRBJ2-5; the D is unclear. Germline V CDR1 and CDR2: LNHDA, SQIVND (reference sequence). V lost 3 bases and J 0 bases, leaving 11 bases between the germline ends. This CDR3 contains 15 residues. In DNA form, the CDR3 reads TGTGCCAGTAGTATTTCGGGCGGAAACCAAGAGACCCAGTACTTC. Residues: CASSISGGNQETQYF.

This clone has a handful of counts. The chain couples TRBV7-9 to TRBJ2-1; TRBD1 matches at 7 bases. This CDR3 contains 15 residues. Germline values: CDR1 SEHNR, CDR2 FQNEAQ (reference sequence). V trimming: 3 bases; J trimming: 5 bases; junction bases outside the gene matches: 7. Written as DNA, the CDR3 is TGTGCCAGCAGCTTTTTAAGGGACAGCGACAATGAGCAGTTCTTC. It yields the protein CASSFLRDSDNEQFF.